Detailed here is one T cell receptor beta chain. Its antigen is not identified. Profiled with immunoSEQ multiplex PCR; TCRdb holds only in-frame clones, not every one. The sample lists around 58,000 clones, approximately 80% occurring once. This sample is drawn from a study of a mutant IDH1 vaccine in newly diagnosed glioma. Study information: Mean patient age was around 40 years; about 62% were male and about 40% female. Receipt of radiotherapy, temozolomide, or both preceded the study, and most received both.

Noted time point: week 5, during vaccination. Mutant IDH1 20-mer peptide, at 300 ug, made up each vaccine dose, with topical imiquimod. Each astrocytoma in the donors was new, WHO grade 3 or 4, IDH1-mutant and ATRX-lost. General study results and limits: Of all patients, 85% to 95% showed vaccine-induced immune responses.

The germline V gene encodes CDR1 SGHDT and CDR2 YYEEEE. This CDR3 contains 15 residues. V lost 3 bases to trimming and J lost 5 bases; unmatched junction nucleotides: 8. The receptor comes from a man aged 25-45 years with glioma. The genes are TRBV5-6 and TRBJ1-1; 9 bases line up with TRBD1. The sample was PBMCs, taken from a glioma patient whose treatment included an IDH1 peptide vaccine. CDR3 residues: CASSSYRGRVTEAFF. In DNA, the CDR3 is TGTGCCAGCAGCTCCTACAGGGGGCGAGTGACTGAAGCTTTCTTT.